Below are 11 T cell receptor beta chains sequenced from a single sample in a study of T cell responses to AZD1222 COVID-19 vaccine. Generated by immunoSEQ multiplex PCR, the TCRdb table keeps only in-frame clones and is missing some. The table has 100,000 to 150,000 clones, around nine tenths seen once. This specimen consisted of peripheral blood, obtained on day 0 of AZD1222 vaccination. Receptor source: an adult in good health.

The V call is TRBV5-5, the J call TRBJ1-5; D not resolved. CDR3 length: 18 amino acids. Germline V lookup: CDR1 SGHKS, CDR2 YYEKEE (reference sequence). The V end lost 1 base, the J end lost 1 base, and 18 bases lay between the germline ends. The CDR3 nucleotides read TGTGCCAGCAGCTTGACAGTGGTTGGAAGTCTAAGCAATCAGCCCCAGCATTTT. Its protein product is CASSLTVVGSLSNQPQHF.

The V call is TRBV11-2, the J call TRBJ1-1, with D possibly matching TRBD1 (5 bases). Trimming removed 1 base from V and 0 bases from J, with 9 bases in between. The CDR3 spans 15 residues. The germline gives CDR1 SGHAT, CDR2 FQNNGV. The CDR3 region is CASSLGTHMNTEAFF. CDR3 coding DNA: TGTGCCAGCAGCTTAGGGACACACATGAACACTGAAGCTTTCTTT.

The chain joins TRBV18 to TRBJ2-7; D unclear. Trimming removed 6 bases at V and 2 bases at J, with 11 bases between. This CDR3 is built from 13 residues. Looked up from germline, CDR1 is KGHSH and CDR2 is LQKENI. The CDR3, as DNA: TGTGCCAGCTCCGCCGCAGCAACCTACGAGCAGTACTTC. This encodes CASSAAATYEQYF.

The rearrangement uses TRBV4-1 and TRBJ2-7; 7 bases line up with TRBD1. Germline lookup yields CDR1 MGHRA and CDR2 YSYEKL. Trimming took 5 bases from V and 2 from J; bases not matched to a gene: 9. The CDR3 spans 15 residues. CDR3 in DNA: TGCGCCAGCAGCTCGCGACAGGGTTACACCTACGAGCAGTACTTC. Residues: CASSSRQGYTYEQYF.

The rearrangement joins TRBV19 to TRBJ1-1; perhaps TRBD1 as D (6 bases). Germline V gene data show CDR1 as LNHDA and CDR2 as SQIVND (reference sequence). Trimming took 3 bases from V and 5 from J, leaving 10 bases between them. The CDR3 loop spans 13 amino acids. In nucleotides, the CDR3 is TGTGCCAGTAGTATTAATACAGGGACTGAAGCTTTCTTT. Its translation: CASSINTGTEAFF.

In its sample, this clone was seen once. This chain connects TRBV5-1 to TRBJ2-1, with D possibly being TRBD2 (6 bases). Germline values: CDR1 SGHRS, CDR2 YFSETQ. The CDR3 covers 13 residues. V was trimmed by 4 bases and J by 6 bases, leaving 11 bases between them. The CDR3 loop reads CASSLRLVNEQFF. CDR3 DNA sequence: TGCGCCAGCAGCCTAAGACTAGTCAATGAGCAGTTCTTC.

V usage is TRBV6-1 and J usage is TRBJ2-3; no clear D gene. In germline, CDR1 is MNHNS, CDR2 SASEGT. The length of the CDR3 is 16 residues. V lost 1 base, J lost 4 bases, and 15 bases lay in between. CDR3 nucleotide sequence: TGTGCCAGCAGTGAAGGGTCGGCTAGTATGGCAGATACGCAGTATTTT. Residues: CASSEGSASMADTQYF.

V usage is TRBV18 and J usage is TRBJ1-1, with D possibly matching TRBD1 (5 bases). Deletions cut 5 bases from V and 5 bases from J, with 18 bases between. The CDR3 length is 15 residues. CDR1 is KGHSH and CDR2 is LQKENI in the germline V gene. The CDR3 sequence: CASSASSGARTEAFF. CDR3 nucleotide sequence: TGTGCCAGCTCAGCATCCAGTGGGGCGAGGACTGAAGCTTTCTTT.

The chain couples TRBV9 to TRBJ2-5; D is unclear. This CDR3 has 13 residues. Germline CDR1 reads SGDLS; CDR2 reads YYNGEE. V dropped 0 bases and J dropped 3 bases, with 6 bases sitting between them. This CDR3 is CASSVGGKETQYF. The CDR3 region has the DNA TGTGCCAGCAGCGTAGGGGGAAAAGAGACCCAGTACTTC.

This sequence joins TRBV27 and TRBJ2-1; 15 bases agree with TRBD2. The CDR3 has 19 residues. Germline trimming cut 5 bases from V and 3 bases from J; bases unmatched to any gene: 11. Germline assignment: CDR1 MNHEY and CDR2 SMNVEV (reference sequence). The CDR3 spells CASSPGGLAGGVHYNEQFF. CDR3 nucleotide sequence: TGTGCCAGCAGTCCCGGGGGACTAGCGGGAGGCGTACACTACAATGAGCAGTTCTTC.

V and J are TRBV9 and TRBJ2-2; 8 bases match TRBD2. Germline values: CDR1 SGDLS, CDR2 YYNGEE. With V trimmed by 4 bases and J by 6 bases, 20 bases remained unmatched. CDR3 length: 19 amino acids. DNA for the CDR3: TGTGCCAGCAGCTTAGGGACACCTACTAGCGGCGTAAGGCCCGGGGAGCTGTTTTTT. The encoded protein is CASSLGTPTSGVRPGELFF. The full variable domain, in which reference TRBV9 and TRBJ2-2 provide the parts outside the CDR3, is DSGVTQTPKHLITATGQRVTLRCSPRSGDLSVYWYQQSLDQGLQFLIQYYNGEERAKGNILERFSAQQFPDLHSELNLSSLELGDSALYFCASSLGTPTSGVRPGELFFGEGSRLTVL.